The present entry profiles one T cell receptor beta chain with its context. What it binds is unknown. The CDR3 extends over 14 amino acids. The germline V gene encodes CDR1 LNHDA and CDR2 SQIVND (reference sequence). Unmatched junction bases numbered 9, after V lost 8 bases and J lost 4 bases. This sample stems from a study of T cell repertoires in cytomegalovirus infection. Study at large: CMV infection together with matching HLA type was indicated by public TCR beta signatures.

One entry per CDR3 protein results from TCRdb running MiXCR on the reads. Of fewer than 350,000 distinct CDR3 sequences listed, roughly 15% were seen once; the top ten hold about 12%. Whole-study findings and limits: It was HLA-C-restricted CMV-specific TCR beta clonotypes that dominated the response ex vivo.

The sequence came from a human donor in good health (CMV status not recorded). Some clones in this sample may be carry-over from other donors' samples. J is TRBJ2-5 and V is TRBV19, with 8 nucleotides matching TRBD1. The sample taken for sequencing was PBMCs. The CDR3 DNA reads TGTGCCAGTCGCGCAGGGGGCTACGGAGAGACCCAGTACTTC. Protein product: CASRAGGYGETQYF.